One and the same sample provided the 9 T cell receptor beta chains below, sequenced in a study of T cell repertoires in cytomegalovirus infection. TCRdb reprocessed the reads via MiXCR and lists one record per CDR3 protein. The sample lists 250,000 to 350,000 distinct CDR3 sequences, roughly 26% occurring once. Material: PBMCs. The receptors originated from a human donor in good health (CMV status not recorded). Some clones in this sample may be carry-over from other donors' samples.

The chain carries TRBV30 and TRBJ2-1, with no clear D. Germline V lookup: CDR1 GTSNPN, CDR2 SVGIG (reference sequence). The V and J ends lost 1 base and 6 bases respectively, with 10 bases between them. The CDR3 consists of 13 residues. The CDR3 DNA sequence: TGTGCCTGGAGTGACGGACGGCTCAATGAGCAGTTCTTC. Encoded protein: CAWSDGRLNEQFF.

The chain combines TRBV11-2 with TRBJ2-7, with unresolved D. The CDR3 sequence is 14 residues long. With 2 bases removed from V and 1 base from J, the gap between germline ends came to 9 bases. Germline V lookup: CDR1 SGHAT, CDR2 FQNNGV. The CDR3 coding sequence is TGTGCCAGCAGCTTATCCTCTCAGTCCTACGAGCAGTACTTC. Protein: CASSLSSQSYEQYF.

The V call is TRBV12-5, the J call TRBJ1-1; D is ambiguous. The CDR3 contains 20 residues. Germline V CDR1 and CDR2: LGHNT, FRNRAP. V dropped 2 bases and J dropped 1 base, with 26 bases sitting between them. CDR3 sequence (DNA): TGTGCTAGTGGTTTGAAACCGGTTGGTCAGGTTCAATTCTGGAACACTGAAGCTTTCTTT. Its translation is CASGLKPVGQVQFWNTEAFF.

This clonotype was picked up a small number of times. The rearrangement joins TRBV15 to TRBJ1-5; D ambiguous. Germline CDR1 reads LNHNV; CDR2 reads YYDKDF (reference sequence). This CDR3 is built from 14 residues. V shed 0 bases and J shed 7 bases, with 10 bases lying between them. The CDR3 loop reads CATSRESKDQPQHF. In nucleotides, the CDR3 is TGTGCCACCAGCAGAGAATCTAAGGACCAGCCCCAGCATTTT.

Many counts were recorded for this clonotype. The rearrangement links TRBV29-1 to TRBJ2-7, with 8 positions matching TRBD1. The J segment lost 5 bases and the V segment lost 5 bases, leaving 11 bases of the junction unmatched. The CDR3 sequence is 14 residues long. Germline assignment: CDR1 SQVTM and CDR2 ANQGSEA. The CDR3 here is CSVRNRGAVDEQYF. The DNA for the CDR3 is TGCAGCGTTCGGAACAGGGGGGCGGTGGACGAGCAGTACTTC.

The CDR3 here is CASSYSWQGSGANVLTF. In nucleotides, the CDR3 is TGTGCCAGCAGTTACTCGTGGCAGGGCTCTGGGGCCAACGTCCTGACTTTC. The V and J genes are TRBV6-6 and TRBJ2-6; tentative D call: TRBD1 (5 bases). CDR1 is MNHNY and CDR2 is SVGAGI in the germline V gene (reference sequence). This CDR3 contains 17 residues. Trimming cost V 0 bases and J 0 bases, with 9 bases left between them.

About this clonotype: This may stem from a read error, because a much larger clone lies one nucleotide away. This chain links TRBV2 with TRBJ1-5; 8 bases line up with TRBD1. Germline lookup yields CDR1 SNHLY and CDR2 FYNNEI. The CDR3 contains 15 residues. This CDR3 is CASREGQVSSQPQHF. Here the CDR3 DNA reads TGTGCCAGCAGGGAGGGACAGGTGAGCAGTCAGCCCCAGCATTTT.

The chain employs TRBV28 and TRBJ1-1, with a weak D call TRBD1 (6 bases). This CDR3 spans 14 amino acids. The germline V and J ends were trimmed by 3 bases and 4 bases, with 12 bases remaining between them. Germline lookup yields CDR1 MDHEN and CDR2 SYDVKM. The DNA for the CDR3 is TGTGCCAGCAGTTTTCAGGGGTCGGTCACTGAAGCTTTCTTT. Its translation is CASSFQGSVTEAFF.

The CDR3 DNA sequence: TGTGCCAGCTCACCCGGACAGACTCTGAACACTGAAGCTTTCTTT. Translated, it gives CASSPGQTLNTEAFF. J is TRBJ1-1 and V is TRBV18; weak D call: TRBD1 (6 bases). The length of the CDR3 is 15 residues. Germline lookup yields CDR1 KGHSH and CDR2 LQKENI. V was cut by 3 bases and J by 0 bases, with 11 bases left in between.